This T cell receptor (beta chain) was recovered during a study of T cell responses to AZD1222 COVID-19 vaccine. Libraries were prepared by immunoSEQ multiplex PCR; TCRdb keeps only in-frame clonotypes and omits some of them. The repertoire holds roughly 100,000 clones, about 88% seen once, with roughly 14% in the top ten. Trimming took 4 bases from V and 4 from J, leaving 17 bases between them. CDR1 is SNHLY and CDR2 is FYNNEI in the germline V gene. The CDR3 is 15 residues long. Notes on this clone: The antigen remains undetermined.

Study-wide results and caveats: Nearly half of unique spike-specific TCRs reportedly avoided B.1.351 and B.1.1.7 mutated regions. Sampling captured repertoires only after the peak T cell response. Mapped onto spike, vaccine-associated CD4 TCRs spanned it and were dominant at 160-218 and 743-854.

The gene calls are TRBV2 and TRBJ2-7, with D possibly being TRBD1 or TRBD2 (6 bases each). The sample here was peripheral blood, taken on day 0 of AZD1222 vaccination. The clonotype was recovered from an adult in good health. The CDR3 sequence is CASSGGPQGTYEQYF. CDR3 bases: TGTGCCAGCAGTGGGGGACCCCAGGGGACTTACGAGCAGTACTTC.